The rows below give T cell receptor beta chains drawn from one sample of a study of OX40 agonist ivuxolimab in advanced cancers. Generated by immunoSEQ multiplex PCR, the TCRdb table keeps only in-frame clones and is missing some. The sample lists approximately 78,000 clones, about 87% occurring once. This specimen was CD4+ or CD8+ T cells sorted from blood, taken in a trial of the OX40 agonist ivuxolimab. The receptor source for this set is an adult with an advanced solid tumor such as melanoma, head and neck, liver or kidney cancer. Each CDR3 is given with its conserved first and last residue. A D gene is named only where the DNA matches it firmly. The size entry is marked missing in some rows and otherwise reads once, few, many or a size class.

J gene	clone size	V gene	D gene	CDR3 protein	CDR3 DNA
TRBJ2-7	once	TRBV6-1	TRBD1	CASIRTGGVPNEQYF	TGTGCCAGCATCCGAACAGGGGGCGTCCCCAACGAGCAGTACTTC
TRBJ2-1	-	TRBV5-1	-	CASSLGGTVYNEQFF	TGCGCCAGCAGCTTGGGCGGGACAGTCTACAATGAGCAGTTCTTC
TRBJ2-7	-	TRBV4-1	-	CASSQERGEQYF	TGCGCCAGCAGCCAAGAACGGGGCGAGCAGTACTTC
TRBJ2-1	few	TRBV6-1	-	CASSPGGQPNEQFF	TGTGCCAGCTCGCCGGGGGGCCAACCCAATGAGCAGTTCTTC
TRBJ2-1	-	TRBV28	TRBD2	CASSLNLAGVQFF	TGTGCCAGCAGTTTGAACTTAGCGGGAGTACAGTTCTTC
TRBJ2-2	-	TRBV27	-	CASSLNRVVGELFF	TGTGCCAGCAGTTTGAACAGGGTGGTCGGGGAGCTGTTTTTT
TRBJ2-1	-	TRBV5-1	-	CASSLQGLSYNEQFF	TGCGCCAGCAGCCTACAGGGTCTCTCCTACAATGAGCAGTTCTTC
TRBJ2-2	-	TRBV5-6	-	CASSLSTGELFF	TGTGCCAGCAGCTTGTCGACCGGGGAGCTGTTTTTT
TRBJ2-4	-	TRBV6-1	-	CASSEETNINIQYF	TGTGCCAGCAGTGAAGAGACTAACATAAACATTCAGTACTTC
TRBJ2-7	-	TRBV19	-	CASKLSGVGTYEQYF	TGTGCCAGTAAGTTGTCAGGGGTTGGGACCTACGAGCAGTACTTC
TRBJ2-3	-	TRBV6-5	TRBD2	CASKEAGGGNTQYF	TGTGCCAGCAAAGAAGCGGGGGGAGGGAATACGCAGTATTTT
TRBJ1-1	-	TRBV6-5	-	CASREHTVTEAFF	TGTGCCAGCAGGGAGCACACAGTCACTGAAGCTTTCTTT
TRBJ2-2	-	TRBV30	TRBD1	CAWSWGAGGDTGELFF	TGTGCCTGGAGTTGGGGAGCAGGGGGCGACACCGGGGAGCTGTTTTTT
TRBJ2-2	-	TRBV14	TRBD2	CASRLAGVRGELFF	TGTGCCAGCAGACTAGCGGGAGTAAGGGGGGAGCTGTTTTTT
TRBJ1-3	-	TRBV7-2	-	CASSLRWDGENTIYF	TGTGCCAGCAGCCTCCGATGGGACGGTGAAAACACCATATATTTT
TRBJ2-3	-	TRBV7-2	-	CASSLVRALQYF	TGTGCCAGCAGCTTAGTCCGCGCCCTTCAGTATTTT
TRBJ1-6	-	TRBV19	TRBD1	CASTGGAESPLHF	TGTGCCAGTACAGGGGGCGCGGAGTCACCCCTCCACTTT
TRBJ2-1	-	TRBV11-3	TRBD2	CASSSGPGAGDDEQFF	TGTGCCAGCAGCTCCGGCCCCGGGGCGGGGGACGATGAGCAGTTCTTC
TRBJ1-1	-	TRBV5-6	-	CASSLMSQVEEPNTEAFF	TGTGCCAGCAGCTTAATGAGTCAGGTCGAGGAACCGAACACTGAAGCTTTCTTT
TRBJ1-2	few	TRBV19	-	CASRRDTGGYGYTF	TGTGCCAGTAGGCGGGACACCGGAGGGTATGGCTACACCTTC
TRBJ2-7	-	TRBV9	-	CASSVIPGPSYEQYF	TGTGCCAGCAGCGTAATTCCGGGACCCTCCTACGAGCAGTACTTC
TRBJ1-1	-	TRBV5-1	TRBD1	CASSPNSGQGEAFF	TGCGCCAGCAGCCCTAATAGCGGACAGGGCGAGGCTTTCTTT
TRBJ2-5	-	TRBV30	TRBD1	CAWGTGGGQETQYF	TGTGCCTGGGGAACAGGGGGTGGACAAGAGACCCAGTACTTC
TRBJ1-2	-	TRBV7-2	-	CASSFSGRYGYTF	TGTGCCAGCAGCTTCAGCGGGCGCTATGGCTACACCTTC
TRBJ2-3	-	TRBV28	TRBD1	CASSLPGQTQNTDTQYF	TGTGCCAGCAGTTTACCGGGACAGACTCAAAACACAGATACGCAGTATTTT
TRBJ2-2	-	TRBV18	TRBD2	CASSPGTSGYTGELFF	TGTGCCAGCTCACCTGGGACTAGCGGGTACACCGGGGAGCTGTTTTTT
TRBJ2-7	-	TRBV6-5	-	CASRALSVSYEQYF	TGTGCCAGCAGGGCCCTCAGTGTATCCTACGAGCAGTACTTC
TRBJ2-3	-	TRBV7-8	-	CASSPSSESTDTQYF	TGTGCCAGCAGCCCGTCTAGCGAGAGCACAGATACGCAGTATTTT
TRBJ2-1	-	TRBV28	TRBD2	CASIPLPGLAGSSYNEQFF	TGTGCCAGCATCCCGCTCCCGGGACTAGCGGGGAGCTCCTACAATGAGCAGTTCTTC
TRBJ2-3	-	TRBV11-2	TRBD2	CASSPWASGGATDTQYF	TGTGCCAGCAGCCCTTGGGCTAGCGGGGGGGCAACAGATACGCAGTATTTT
TRBJ2-6	few	TRBV7-2	TRBD1	CASSARDRTSGANVLTF	TGTGCCAGCAGCGCACGGGACAGGACATCTGGGGCCAACGTCCTGACTTTC
TRBJ2-5	few	TRBV18	-	CASSPGTVEAQYF	TGTGCCAGCTCGCCTGGGACGGTTGAGGCCCAGTACTTC
TRBJ1-6	-	TRBV5-6	-	CASSLGRAESPLHF	TGTGCCAGCAGCTTGGGCAGAGCGGAGTCACCCCTCCACTTT
TRBJ1-1	few	TRBV28	-	CASTPAFF	TGTGCCAGCACCCCCGCTTTCTTT
TRBJ1-3	-	TRBV5-6	-	CASSFGRGNTIYF	TGTGCCAGCAGCTTTGGAAGAGGAAACACCATATATTTT
TRBJ2-7	-	TRBV11-3	-	CASSLARGPYEQYF	TGTGCCAGCAGCTTAGCCAGGGGTCCCTACGAGCAGTACTTC
TRBJ2-4	-	TRBV23-1	TRBD1	CASPNTSFGTGVGKNIQYF	TGCGCCAGCCCCAACACCTCATTCGGGACAGGGGTTGGCAAAAACATTCAGTACTTC
TRBJ2-2	once	TRBV9	-	CASSPSSTGELFF	TGTGCCAGCAGCCCCTCCAGCACCGGGGAGCTGTTTTTT
TRBJ2-1	-	TRBV10-1	TRBD2	CASSEPGTSQGYNEQFF	TGCGCCAGCAGTGAGCCCGGGACTAGCCAGGGCTACAATGAGCAGTTCTTC
TRBJ2-7	-	TRBV7-2	-	CASSLGLGARSPHEQYF	TGTGCCAGCAGCTTAGGTCTTGGGGCGCGAAGCCCCCACGAGCAGTACTTC